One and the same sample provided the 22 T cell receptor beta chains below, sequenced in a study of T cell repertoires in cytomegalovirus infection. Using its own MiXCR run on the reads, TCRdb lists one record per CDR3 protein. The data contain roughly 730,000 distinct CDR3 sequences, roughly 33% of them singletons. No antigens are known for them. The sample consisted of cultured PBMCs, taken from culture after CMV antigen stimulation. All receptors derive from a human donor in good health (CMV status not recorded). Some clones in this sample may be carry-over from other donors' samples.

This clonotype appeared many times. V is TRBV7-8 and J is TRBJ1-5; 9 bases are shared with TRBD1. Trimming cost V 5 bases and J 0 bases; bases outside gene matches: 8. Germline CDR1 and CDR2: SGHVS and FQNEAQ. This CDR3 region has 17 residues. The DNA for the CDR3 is TGTGCCAGCAGCCCAGGGACAGGGCCGTATAGCAATCAGCCCCAGCATTTT. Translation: CASSPGTGPYSNQPQHF.

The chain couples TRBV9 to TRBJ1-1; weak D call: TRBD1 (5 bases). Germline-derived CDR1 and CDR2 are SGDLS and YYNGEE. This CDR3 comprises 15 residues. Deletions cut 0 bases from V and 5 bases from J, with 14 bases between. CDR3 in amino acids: CASSVDGGTRTEAFF. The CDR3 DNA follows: TGTGCCAGCAGCGTAGATGGGGGTACAAGAACTGAAGCTTTCTTT.

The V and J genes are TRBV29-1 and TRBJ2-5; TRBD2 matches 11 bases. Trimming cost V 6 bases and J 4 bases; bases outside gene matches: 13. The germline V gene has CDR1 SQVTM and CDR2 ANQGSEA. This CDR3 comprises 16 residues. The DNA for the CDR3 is TGCAGCGTCCCCCGGACTAGCGGGCTCCCCGGAGAGACCCAGTACTTC. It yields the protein CSVPRTSGLPGETQYF. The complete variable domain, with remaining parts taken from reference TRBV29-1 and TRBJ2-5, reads SAVISQKPSRDICQRGTSLTIQCQVDSQVTMMFWYRQQPGQSLTLIATANQGSEATYESGFVIDKFPISRPNLTFSTLTVSNMSPEDSSIYLCSVPRTSGLPGETQYFGPGTRLLVL.

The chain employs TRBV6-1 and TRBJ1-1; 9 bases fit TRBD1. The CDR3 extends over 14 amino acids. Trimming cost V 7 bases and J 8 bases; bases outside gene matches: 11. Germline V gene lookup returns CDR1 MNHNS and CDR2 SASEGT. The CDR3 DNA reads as TGTGCCAGCACTCCAAGGGACAGGGCCGAGGAAGCTTTCTTT. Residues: CASTPRDRAEEAFF.

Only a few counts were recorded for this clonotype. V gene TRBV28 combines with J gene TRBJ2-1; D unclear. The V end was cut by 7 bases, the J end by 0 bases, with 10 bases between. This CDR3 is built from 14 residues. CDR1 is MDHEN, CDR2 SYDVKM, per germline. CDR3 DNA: TGTGCCAGCATTCCCTCCAGCTCCTACAATGAGCAGTTCTTC. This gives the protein CASIPSSSYNEQFF.

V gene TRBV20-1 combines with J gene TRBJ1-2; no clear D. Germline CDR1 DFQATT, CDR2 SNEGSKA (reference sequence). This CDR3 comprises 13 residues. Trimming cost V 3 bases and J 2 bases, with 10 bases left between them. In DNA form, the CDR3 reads TGCAGTGCTAGGGAGGGCAGAAACTATGGCTACACCTTC. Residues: CSAREGRNYGYTF.

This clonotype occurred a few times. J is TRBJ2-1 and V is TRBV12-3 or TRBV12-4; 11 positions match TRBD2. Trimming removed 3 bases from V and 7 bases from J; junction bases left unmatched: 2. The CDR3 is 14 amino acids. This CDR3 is CASSFSGRGNEQFF. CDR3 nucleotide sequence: TGTGCCAGCAGTTTTAGCGGGAGGGGGAATGAGCAGTTCTTC.

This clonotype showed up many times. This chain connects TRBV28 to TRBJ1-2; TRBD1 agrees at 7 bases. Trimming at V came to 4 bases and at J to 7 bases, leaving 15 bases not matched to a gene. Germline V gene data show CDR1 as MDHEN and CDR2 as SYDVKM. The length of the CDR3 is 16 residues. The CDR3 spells CASSSVAGTAVSGYTF. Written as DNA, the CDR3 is TGTGCCAGCAGTTCCGTAGCCGGGACAGCCGTTTCTGGCTACACCTTC.

The CDR3 spells CASSLAGGRSGHNEQFF. The CDR3 coding sequence is TGTGCCAGCAGCCTAGCGGGAGGGCGCTCTGGTCACAATGAGCAGTTCTTC. The rearrangement links TRBV9 to TRBJ2-1, with TRBD2 identical over 12 bases. The CDR3 covers 17 residues. CDR1 and CDR2 from the germline V gene are SGDLS and YYNGEE. Trimming removed 4 bases from V and 5 bases from J; junction bases left unmatched: 10.

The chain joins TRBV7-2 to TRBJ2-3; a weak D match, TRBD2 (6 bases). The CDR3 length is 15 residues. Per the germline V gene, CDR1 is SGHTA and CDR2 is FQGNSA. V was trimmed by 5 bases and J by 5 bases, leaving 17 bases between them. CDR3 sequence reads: CASSPTRLGRDTQYF. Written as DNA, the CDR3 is TGTGCCAGCAGCCCCACCCGACTAGGACGAGATACGCAGTATTTT. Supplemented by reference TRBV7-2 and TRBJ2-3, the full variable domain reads GAGVSQSPSNKVTEKGKDVELRCDPISGHTALYWYRQSLGQGLEFLIYFQGNSAPDKSGLPSDRFSAERTGGSVSTLTIQRTQQEDSAVYLCASSPTRLGRDTQYFGPGTRLTVL.

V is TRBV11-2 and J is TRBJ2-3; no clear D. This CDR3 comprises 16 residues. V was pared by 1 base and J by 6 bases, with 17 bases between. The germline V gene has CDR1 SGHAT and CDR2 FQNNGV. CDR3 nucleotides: TGTGCCAGCAGCTTAGTTCCGCCTACAGCGAGGGATACGCAGTATTTT. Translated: CASSLVPPTARDTQYF.

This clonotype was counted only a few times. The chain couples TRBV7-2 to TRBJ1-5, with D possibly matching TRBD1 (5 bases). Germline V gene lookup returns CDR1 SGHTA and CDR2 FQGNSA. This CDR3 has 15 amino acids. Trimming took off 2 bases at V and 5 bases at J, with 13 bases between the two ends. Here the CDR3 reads CASSLQPGGYQPQHF. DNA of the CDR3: TGTGCCAGCAGCTTACAACCCGGGGGATATCAGCCCCAGCATTTT. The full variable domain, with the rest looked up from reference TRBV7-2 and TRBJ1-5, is GAGVSQSPSNKVTEKGKDVELRCDPISGHTALYWYRQSLGQGLEFLIYFQGNSAPDKSGLPSDRFSAERTGGSVSTLTIQRTQQEDSAVYLCASSLQPGGYQPQHFGDGTRLSIL.

For the CDR3, the DNA is TGTGCCAGCAGTGAGGTCCCGGGGGAGACCCAGTACTTC. Translating gives CASSEVPGETQYF. The rearrangement uses TRBV6-1 and TRBJ2-5; tentative D call: TRBD2 (5 bases). V lost 3 bases to trimming and J lost 5 bases, with 10 bases between them. CDR1 is MNHNS, CDR2 SASEGT, per germline. This CDR3 region has 13 residues.

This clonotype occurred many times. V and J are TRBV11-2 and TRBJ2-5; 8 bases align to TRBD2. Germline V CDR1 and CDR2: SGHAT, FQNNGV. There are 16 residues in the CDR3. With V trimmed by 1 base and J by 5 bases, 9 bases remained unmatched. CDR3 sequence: CASSLVFGSGSETQYF. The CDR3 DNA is TGTGCCAGCAGCTTAGTGTTCGGGAGCGGGAGTGAGACCCAGTACTTC.

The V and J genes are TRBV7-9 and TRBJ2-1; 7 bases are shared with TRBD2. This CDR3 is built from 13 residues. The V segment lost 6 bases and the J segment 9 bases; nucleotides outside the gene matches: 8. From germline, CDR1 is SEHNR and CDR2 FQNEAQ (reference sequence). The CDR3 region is CASRIREEGEQFF. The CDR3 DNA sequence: TGTGCCAGCAGGATACGGGAGGAGGGTGAGCAGTTCTTC.

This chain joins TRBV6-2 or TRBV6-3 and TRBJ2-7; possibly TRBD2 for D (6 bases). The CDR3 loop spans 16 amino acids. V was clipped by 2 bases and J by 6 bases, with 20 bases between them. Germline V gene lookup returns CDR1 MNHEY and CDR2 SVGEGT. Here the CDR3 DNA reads TGTGCCAGCAGTTACGCCGCCGGGGGTGATGTCGGCGAGCAGTACTTC. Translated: CASSYAAGGDVGEQYF.

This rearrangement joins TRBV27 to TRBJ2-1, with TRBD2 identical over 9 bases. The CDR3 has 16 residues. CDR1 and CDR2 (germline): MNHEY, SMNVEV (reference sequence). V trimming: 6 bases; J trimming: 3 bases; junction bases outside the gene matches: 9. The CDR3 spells CASRRSPSGDYNEQFF. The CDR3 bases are TGTGCCAGCAGACGCTCCCCTAGCGGGGACTACAATGAGCAGTTCTTC.

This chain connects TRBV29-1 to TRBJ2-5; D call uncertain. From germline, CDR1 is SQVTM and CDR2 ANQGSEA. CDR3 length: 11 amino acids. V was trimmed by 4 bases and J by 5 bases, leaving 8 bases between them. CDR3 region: CSVGRVETQYF. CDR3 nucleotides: TGCAGCGTTGGACGTGTCGAGACCCAGTACTTC.

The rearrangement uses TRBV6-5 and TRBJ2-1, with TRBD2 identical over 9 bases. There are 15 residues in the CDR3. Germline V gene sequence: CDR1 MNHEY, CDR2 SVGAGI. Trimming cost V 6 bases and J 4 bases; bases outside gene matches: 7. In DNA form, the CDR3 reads TGTGCCAGCAGGCGTACTAGCGGGCAATACAATGAGCAGTTCTTC. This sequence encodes CASRRTSGQYNEQFF.

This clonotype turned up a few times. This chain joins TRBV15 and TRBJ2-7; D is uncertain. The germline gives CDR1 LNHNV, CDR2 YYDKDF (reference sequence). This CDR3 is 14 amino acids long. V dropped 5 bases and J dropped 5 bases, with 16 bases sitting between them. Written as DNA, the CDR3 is TGTGCCACCAGCCCCGGTCCTACGGTAGACGAGCAGTACTTC. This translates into CATSPGPTVDEQYF.

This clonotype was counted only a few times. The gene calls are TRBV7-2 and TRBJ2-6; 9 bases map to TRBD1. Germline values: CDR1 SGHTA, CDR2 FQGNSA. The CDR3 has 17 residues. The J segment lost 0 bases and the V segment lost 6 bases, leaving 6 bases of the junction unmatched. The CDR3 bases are TGTGCCAGCAGTACCGGGACAGGGATCTCTGGGGCCAACGTCCTGACTTTC. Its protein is CASSTGTGISGANVLTF.

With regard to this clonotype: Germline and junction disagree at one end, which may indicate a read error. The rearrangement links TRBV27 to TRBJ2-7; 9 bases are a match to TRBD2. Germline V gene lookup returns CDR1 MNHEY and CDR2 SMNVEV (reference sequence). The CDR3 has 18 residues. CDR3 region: CASSLSRRGGQFSCEQYF. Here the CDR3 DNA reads TGTGCCAGCAGTTTATCACGGCGGGGGGGACAGTTCTCCTGCGAGCAGTACTTC.